A single sample is the source of the 32 T cell receptor beta chains below, sequenced in a study of blood T cells in healthy people across ages. Next came a second PCR, run for about 6 to 12 cycles, which used a sample-barcoded 5' primer along with a J-beta primer mix. TCRdb called the 5' RACE reads again in MiXCR, with one record for every CDR3 protein. The sample lists about 1 million distinct CDR3 sequences; 35% to 50% were seen once. Sequencing was performed on blood. These receptors all stem from an older woman in good health.

The chain carries TRBV24-1 and TRBJ2-2, with 12 bases aligning to TRBD2. The germline CDR1 and CDR2 sequences are KGHDR and SFDVKD. Trimming took 4 bases from V and 4 from J; bases not matched to a gene: 6. CDR3 length: 17 residues. The CDR3 region is CATSDSTSGGITGELFF. CDR3 DNA: TGTGCCACCAGTGACTCGACTAGCGGGGGAATCACCGGGGAGCTGTTTTTT.

V is TRBV2 and J is TRBJ2-1, with D perhaps TRBD1 or TRBD2 (5 bases each). From germline, CDR1 is SNHLY and CDR2 FYNNEI. Deletions cut 7 bases from V and 6 bases from J, with 16 bases between. This CDR3 comprises 14 residues. The CDR3 DNA is TGTGCCAGCACGGCAGGGACCGTACGCAATGAGCAGTTCTTC. This gives the protein CASTAGTVRNEQFF.

The sample holds a few counts of this clonotype. The chain couples TRBV12-3 or TRBV12-4 to TRBJ2-1; 11 nucleotides align to TRBD2. This CDR3 is 17 amino acids long. J gave up 0 bases and V 1 base, and 2 bases lay outside the gene matches. Here the CDR3 DNA reads TGTGCCAGCAGTTTAGAAACTAGCGGGAGCTCCTACAATGAGCAGTTCTTC. This sequence encodes CASSLETSGSSYNEQFF.

V gene TRBV5-5 combines with J gene TRBJ2-5; D is uncertain. The germline V and J ends were trimmed by 4 bases and 0 bases, with 10 bases remaining between them. Germline loops: CDR1 SGHKS, CDR2 YYEKEE (reference sequence). The CDR3 totals 14 residues. Here the CDR3 DNA reads TGTGCCAGCAGCCTACCTAGGGACCAAGAGACCCAGTACTTC. Residues: CASSLPRDQETQYF.

This clonotype has more than one count but fewer than ten. The CDR3 DNA reads TGTGCCAGCAGTTATGCTCAGGGGGCCGGAGATACGCAGTATTTT. It codes for CASSYAQGAGDTQYF. V is TRBV6-5 and J is TRBJ2-3; 8 bases are shared with TRBD1. V lost 3 bases, J lost 5 bases, and 7 bases stayed unmatched. CDR1 is MNHEY and CDR2 is SVGAGI in the germline V gene. The CDR3 contains 15 residues.

The V gene is TRBV9, the J gene TRBJ2-1; 9 nucleotides align to TRBD2. Per germline, CDR1 SGDLS and CDR2 YYNGEE. V trimming: 3 bases; J trimming: 5 bases; junction bases outside the gene matches: 12. The CDR3 has 17 amino acids. In nucleotides, the CDR3 is TGTGCCAGCAGCGAGGGGGCTAGGGTAGCGGGAGACAATGAGCAGTTCTTC. This encodes CASSEGARVAGDNEQFF.

This clonotype was seen only a few times. The V and J genes are TRBV20-1 and TRBJ2-5; 7 nucleotides match TRBD1. The trim removed 6 bases at V and 3 bases at J, leaving 13 bases unmatched. This CDR3 has 15 amino acids. Germline CDR1 DFQATT, CDR2 SNEGSKA (reference sequence). The CDR3 is CSARKRGRMEETQYF. CDR3 DNA sequence: TGCAGTGCGCGGAAGAGGGGGCGCATGGAAGAGACCCAGTACTTC.

This clonotype was seen a handful of times. This chain's CDR3 is CACGGGSYEQYF. DNA for the CDR3: TGTGCCTGCGGAGGGGGCTCCTACGAGCAGTACTTC. The rearrangement joins TRBV7-8 to TRBJ2-7; D tentatively reads TRBD1 or TRBD2 (6 bases each). Germline-derived CDR1 and CDR2 are SGHVS and FQNEAQ. The CDR3 consists of 12 residues. V lost 11 bases and J lost 0, with 11 bases in between.

The V and J genes are TRBV11-2 and TRBJ2-7, with 7 positions matching TRBD2. V dropped 5 bases and J dropped 3; count of bases not matched to a gene: 10. There are 15 residues in the CDR3. In germline, CDR1 is SGHAT, CDR2 FQNNGV. The CDR3 reads CASSPGGVVHYEQYF. The DNA for the CDR3 is TGTGCCAGCAGCCCGGGGGGAGTGGTACACTACGAGCAGTACTTC.

The chain combines TRBV29-1 with TRBJ2-7; a possible D gene is TRBD2 (6 bases). Germline V lookup: CDR1 SQVTM, CDR2 ANQGSEA. The CDR3 is 16 amino acids. V shed 2 bases and J shed 4 bases, with 21 bases lying between them. The CDR3 sequence: CSVELRAGGALYEQYF. In DNA form, the CDR3 reads TGCAGCGTTGAACTACGAGCGGGTGGTGCCCTGTACGAGCAGTACTTC.

This chain uses TRBV5-1 with TRBJ2-1, with 7 bases fitting TRBD1. The CDR3 totals 15 residues. V trimming: 0 bases; J trimming: 2 bases; junction bases outside the gene matches: 2. CDR1 and CDR2 from the germline V gene are SGHRS and YFSETQ. The CDR3 DNA follows: TGCGCCAGCAGCTTGGAGGGGGCGGCCTACAATGAGCAGTTCTTC. It specifies CASSLEGAAYNEQFF. Combining the CDR3 with reference TRBV5-1 and TRBJ2-1 gives the whole variable domain KAGVTQTPRYLIKTRGQQVTLSCSPISGHRSVSWYQQTPGQGLQFLFEYFSETQRNKGNFPGRFSGRQFSNSRSEMNVSTLELGDSALYLCASSLEGAAYNEQFFGPGTRLTVL.

This chain links TRBV20-1 with TRBJ2-7, with 9 nucleotides matching TRBD2. This CDR3 is built from 14 residues. V lost 5 bases to trimming and J lost 2 bases; unmatched junction nucleotides: 7. CDR1 is DFQATT and CDR2 is SNEGSKA in the germline V gene (reference sequence). The CDR3 region has the DNA TGCAGTGCTTGGGGGCTAGCGGGAACCTACGAGCAGTACTTC. It is translated as CSAWGLAGTYEQYF.

The chain employs TRBV21-1 and TRBJ2-5; the table's D call TRBD1 went unverified against the DNA. TRBV21-1 is noted as a pseudogene. The CDR3 has 15 amino acids. CDR3 region: CASRPWVPGRETQYF. The CDR3 DNA is TGTGCCAGCCGACCGTGGGTCCCGGGGCGGGAGACCCAGTACTTC.

The chain combines TRBV2 with TRBJ1-5; 9 positions match TRBD1. Germline V gene sequence: CDR1 SNHLY, CDR2 FYNNEI. This CDR3 region has 13 residues. V shed 9 bases and J 5 bases; nucleotides not matched to a gene: 5. CDR3 region: CASEGQGDQPQHF. CDR3 sequence (DNA): TGTGCCAGTGAGGGACAGGGAGATCAGCCCCAGCATTTT.

The V and J genes are TRBV29-1 and TRBJ1-4; no clear D. This CDR3 is 11 amino acids long. The V end lost 7 bases, the J end lost 7 bases, and 10 bases lay between the germline ends. Germline V lookup: CDR1 SQVTM, CDR2 ANQGSEA. CDR3 amino acids: CSGSSREKLFF. The DNA of the CDR3 is TGCAGCGGTTCCTCCCGTGAAAAACTGTTTTTT.

This chain connects TRBV28 to TRBJ2-3; D is possibly TRBD1 or TRBD2 (5 bases each). CDR1 and CDR2 (germline): MDHEN, SYDVKM. Deletions cut 9 bases from V and 4 bases from J, with 17 bases between. The CDR3 sequence is 14 residues long. CDR3 loop: CASDLRGVADTQYF. The CDR3 region has the DNA TGTGCCAGTGATCTTAGGGGAGTCGCAGATACGCAGTATTTT.

J is TRBJ2-3 and V is TRBV7-2, with D unclear. The CDR3 spans 14 residues. Germline CDR1 is SGHTA and CDR2 is FQGNSA. Trimming took off 0 bases at V and 6 bases at J, with 10 bases between the two ends. The CDR3 nucleotides are TGTGCCAGCAGCTTAGCTAGGTTGAGGGATACGCAGTATTTT. The encoded protein is CASSLARLRDTQYF.

This rearrangement joins TRBV20-1 to TRBJ1-5; no reliable D call. Deletions cut 3 bases from V and 2 bases from J, with 8 bases between. From germline, CDR1 is DFQATT and CDR2 SNEGSKA (reference sequence). This CDR3 has 13 amino acids. CDR3 nucleotide sequence: TGCAGTGCTAGCCTGGGCGGCAATCAGCCCCAGCATTTT. Translation: CSASLGGNQPQHF.

The chain couples TRBV27 to TRBJ2-3, with 11 bases lining up with TRBD2. Trimming removed 5 bases from V and 3 bases from J; junction bases left unmatched: 4. The germline V gene has CDR1 MNHEY and CDR2 SMNVEV (reference sequence). There are 15 residues in the CDR3. The CDR3 region has the DNA TGTGCCAGCAGTAAGACTAGCGGGATAACAGATACGCAGTATTTT. Protein sequence: CASSKTSGITDTQYF.

A few counts support this clonotype. This sequence joins TRBV20-1 and TRBJ1-2, with D possibly matching TRBD1 (5 bases). V gave up 5 bases and J gave up 6 bases, with 16 bases separating them. CDR1 and CDR2 from the germline V gene are DFQATT and SNEGSKA (reference sequence). The CDR3 consists of 13 residues. In nucleotides, the CDR3 is TGCAGTGCTCGAATGGGGGGAGCGAATGGCTACACCTTC. As protein: CSARMGGANGYTF.

This clonotype came up a few times. This chain uses TRBV6-1 with TRBJ2-7; 15 bases line up with TRBD2. The V and J ends lost 5 bases and 2 bases, in that order; junction bases with no gene match: 10. Germline V CDR1 and CDR2: MNHNS, SASEGT. CDR3 size: 18 residues. The CDR3 protein is CASSKSGLAGGWAYEQYF. The CDR3 nucleotides are TGTGCCAGCAGTAAATCGGGACTAGCGGGAGGTTGGGCCTACGAGCAGTACTTC.

The CDR3 spells CSARRLAQPYNEQYF. The CDR3 bases are TGCAGTGCTCGGAGGTTAGCGCAACCCTACAATGAGCAGTACTTC. The chain carries TRBV20-1 and TRBJ2-1; D may be TRBD2 (5 bases). The DNA end favors TRBJ2-7, so the J call may be wrong. Germline lookup yields CDR1 DFQATT and CDR2 SNEGSKA (reference sequence). This CDR3 region has 15 residues.

V gene TRBV9 combines with J gene TRBJ1-1; 7 positions agree with TRBD1. From germline, CDR1 is SGDLS and CDR2 YYNGEE. V lost 0 bases to trimming and J lost 2 bases; unmatched junction nucleotides: 4. This CDR3 has 15 residues. In DNA form, the CDR3 reads TGTGCCAGCAGCGTAGGGACAGGAGCTAACACTGAAGCTTTCTTT. Encoded protein: CASSVGTGANTEAFF.

The chain links TRBV20-1 to TRBJ2-3, with D perhaps matching TRBD1 (5 bases). Germline CDR1 and CDR2: DFQATT and SNEGSKA (reference sequence). V dropped 5 bases and J dropped 3 bases, with 18 bases sitting between them. The CDR3 covers 15 residues. The CDR3 sequence: CSAQQVGPGTDTQYF. DNA for the CDR3: TGCAGTGCTCAGCAGGTGGGGCCGGGTACAGATACGCAGTATTTT.

V is TRBV9 and J is TRBJ1-4; maybe TRBD1 (5 bases). V gave up 3 bases and J gave up 5 bases, with 14 bases separating them. Germline V gives CDR1 SGDLS, CDR2 YYNGEE. The CDR3 covers 15 residues. Here the CDR3 DNA reads TGTGCCAGCAGCGCCTTTTGGGGGGGGAATGAAAAACTGTTTTTT. Translation gives CASSAFWGGNEKLFF. Combining the CDR3 with reference TRBV9 and TRBJ1-4 gives the whole variable domain DSGVTQTPKHLITATGQRVTLRCSPRSGDLSVYWYQQSLDQGLQFLIQYYNGEERAKGNILERFSAQQFPDLHSELNLSSLELGDSALYFCASSAFWGGNEKLFFGSGTQLSVL.

The rearrangement links TRBV20-1 to TRBJ2-1; 10 bases are shared with TRBD2. The CDR3 loop spans 15 amino acids. Germline values: CDR1 DFQATT, CDR2 SNEGSKA (reference sequence). Trimming cost V 5 bases and J 9 bases; bases outside gene matches: 13. For the CDR3, the DNA is TGCAGTGCTTTCGAGAGGCTAGCGGGAGCCCCTGAGCAGTTCTTC. Translating it yields CSAFERLAGAPEQFF.

This rearrangement joins TRBV9 to TRBJ2-3; D gene unclear. The CDR3 sequence is 12 residues long. Trimming took 4 bases from V and 5 from J, leaving 8 bases between them. Germline V gene sequence: CDR1 SGDLS, CDR2 YYNGEE. The CDR3 region is CASSNRVDTQYF. The CDR3 DNA reads as TGTGCCAGCAGCAACCGGGTAGATACGCAGTATTTT.

This clonotype was recorded a few times. The chain recombines TRBV4-1 with TRBJ2-1; D is perhaps TRBD2 (8 bases). CDR3 length equals 14 residues. Germline CDR1 reads MGHRA; CDR2 reads YSYEKL. V shed 10 bases and J shed 9 bases, with 22 bases lying between them. This CDR3 is CATGGGQPSSEQFF. The CDR3 nucleotides read TGCGCCACCGGGGGGGGACAGCCTAGCAGTGAGCAGTTCTTC.

The V gene is TRBV20-1, the J gene TRBJ1-2; 9 bases are shared with TRBD1. CDR3 length: 15 amino acids. Germline CDR1 reads DFQATT; CDR2 reads SNEGSKA (reference sequence). V gave up 1 base and J gave up 8 bases; unmatched junction bases: 11. The CDR3 DNA reads as TGCAGTGCTAGAGGTTTCGCACAGGGGGCGCGGGGCTACACCTTC. Translation: CSARGFAQGARGYTF.

The chain combines TRBV7-9 with TRBJ2-5; 7 bases align to TRBD1. Trimming at V came to 5 bases and at J to 5 bases, leaving 8 bases not matched to a gene. The germline gives CDR1 SEHNR, CDR2 FQNEAQ (reference sequence). This CDR3 region has 14 residues. As DNA, the CDR3 is TGTGCCAGCAGCGCACAGGGGTTGGGGGAGACCCAGTACTTC. Its translation is CASSAQGLGETQYF.

This clonotype has only one observation. This chain links TRBV9 with TRBJ2-3; 14 positions match TRBD2. Germline CDR1 and CDR2: SGDLS and YYNGEE. This CDR3 spans 18 amino acids. Losses at the gene ends were 0 bases for V and 10 bases for J; bases not matched to a gene: 13. This CDR3 is CASSVAGLAGAVGDAQYF. The CDR3 DNA reads TGTGCCAGCAGCGTAGCGGGACTAGCGGGAGCGGTTGGAGACGCGCAGTATTTT.

The J gene is TRBJ2-7, the V gene TRBV10-1; D remains unclear. Per germline, CDR1 WNHNN and CDR2 SYGVQD (reference sequence). The CDR3 contains 12 residues. Trimming took off 3 bases at V and 4 bases at J, with 7 bases between the two ends. The CDR3 DNA follows: TGCGCCAGCAGTGATGGGGTATACGAGCAGTACTTC. Protein: CASSDGVYEQYF.